This passage covers 13 T cell receptor beta chains from one sample sequenced in a study of T-cell memory formation after mild COVID-19. TCRdb reanalysed the 5' RACE reads using MiXCR and keeps one entry per CDR3 protein. Among approximately 350,000 distinct CDR3 sequences listed, about 15% were seen once. Input material: PBMCs or a T cell subset sorted from them (not recorded which). The receptor set was obtained from a man between 18 and 29 years old who had mild COVID-19 (a few samples of this study predate the infection). Cell type and time point are not known.

The chain joins TRBV7-2 to TRBJ2-3; the D gene is possibly TRBD2 (5 bases). Germline CDR1 reads SGHTA; CDR2 reads FQGNSA. The CDR3 loop spans 15 amino acids. V shed 1 base and J shed 0 bases, with 8 bases lying between them. The CDR3 bases are TGTGCCAGCAGCTTAGGGCGGGCTAGCACAGATACGCAGTATTTT. Protein sequence: CASSLGRASTDTQYF.

The chain recombines TRBV4-1 with TRBJ1-1; D gene ambiguous. The ends were cut back, 1 base at V and 0 bases at J, with 6 bases in the middle. This CDR3 comprises 14 residues. Germline-derived CDR1 and CDR2 are MGHRA and YSYEKL. The CDR3 DNA is TGCGCCAGCAGCCAAGTCCCCCTGAACACTGAAGCTTTCTTT. Amino acids: CASSQVPLNTEAFF.

This clonotype came up many times. J is TRBJ2-7 and V is TRBV27, with 7 bases matching TRBD1. From germline, CDR1 is MNHEY and CDR2 SMNVEV (reference sequence). V was clipped by 8 bases and J by 6 bases; unmatched bases: 7. The CDR3 totals 12 residues. The CDR3 DNA reads TGTGCCAGCTCAACAGGGGCAGGCGAGCAGTACGTC. This gives the protein CASSTGAGEQYV.

This clonotype has just a few counts. At one end, the junction sequence differs from germline, possibly due to a read error. V is TRBV7-9 and J is TRBJ2-2; D is uncertain. Germline assignment: CDR1 SEHNR and CDR2 FQNEAQ (reference sequence). The CDR3 runs 13 residues. As DNA, the CDR3 is TGTGCAAGCAAGGGCAGCAACACCGGGGAGCTGTTTTTT. Translated, it gives CASKGSNTGELFF.

This clonotype was recorded a few times. This sequence joins TRBV9 and TRBJ1-1; D is undetermined. The CDR3 runs to 12 residues. Per the germline V gene, CDR1 is SGDLS and CDR2 is YYNGEE. Trimming pared 3 bases from V and 7 bases from J, leaving 10 bases between. CDR3 loop: CASSGGGSEAFF. CDR3 nucleotide sequence: TGTGCCAGCAGCGGCGGAGGGAGTGAAGCTTTCTTT. Complete variable domain (other parts from reference TRBV9 and TRBJ1-1): DSGVTQTPKHLITATGQRVTLRCSPRSGDLSVYWYQQSLDQGLQFLIQYYNGEERAKGNILERFSAQQFPDLHSELNLSSLELGDSALYFCASSGGGSEAFFGQGTRLTVV.

This chain joins TRBV6-2 or TRBV6-3 and TRBJ2-5, with TRBD1 as a possible D gene (6 bases). Germline lookup yields CDR1 MNHEY and CDR2 SVGEGT. The CDR3 spans 14 residues. Trimming took 6 bases from V and 4 from J, leaving 15 bases between them. For the CDR3, the DNA is TGTGCCAGCAGCCCGGGACACACCTCAGAGACCCAGTACTTC. This translates into CASSPGHTSETQYF.

This clonotype was seen at least ten times. The chain carries TRBV12-3 or TRBV12-4 and TRBJ2-3; the D gene is possibly TRBD2 (6 bases). V gave up 7 bases and J gave up 2 bases, with 16 bases separating them. The CDR3 loop spans 15 amino acids. The CDR3 coding sequence is TGTGCCAGCACCGACGTAGCGGTTAACACAGATACGCAGTATTTT. Translated: CASTDVAVNTDTQYF.

This clonotype was seen only a few times. The chain combines TRBV12-3 or TRBV12-4 with TRBJ1-3; D is unresolved. V was clipped by 5 bases and J by 0 bases, with 8 bases between them. There are 14 residues in the CDR3. The CDR3 sequence: CASSPQNSGNTIYF. The DNA of the CDR3 is TGTGCCAGCAGTCCACAGAACTCTGGAAACACCATATATTTT.

V usage is TRBV12-3 or TRBV12-4 and J usage is TRBJ2-2; TRBD1 agrees at 8 bases. This CDR3 contains 16 residues. V trimming: 1 base; J trimming: 7 bases; junction bases outside the gene matches: 8. The CDR3 spells CASSLVQGAGNGELFF. The DNA for the CDR3 is TGTGCCAGCAGTTTAGTCCAGGGGGCTGGTAACGGGGAGCTGTTTTTT.

The chain uses TRBV20-1 and TRBJ2-1; D perhaps matches TRBD1 (6 bases). V dropped 4 bases and J dropped 12 bases, with 16 bases sitting between them. The CDR3 extends over 12 amino acids. The germline CDR1 and CDR2 sequences are DFQATT and SNEGSKA (reference sequence). The CDR3 protein is CSATTPGVGQFF. CDR3 in DNA: TGCAGTGCTACGACTCCAGGGGTAGGGCAGTTCTTC.

The chain couples TRBV20-1 to TRBJ2-3; 9 nucleotides align to TRBD1. V was pared by 5 bases and J by 5 bases, with 11 bases of the junction left unmatched. CDR1 and CDR2 from the germline V gene are DFQATT and SNEGSKA (reference sequence). CDR3 length: 15 residues. CDR3 sequence reads: CSARSRDRAEDTQYF. The DNA for the CDR3 is TGCAGTGCTCGAAGCCGGGACAGGGCCGAAGATACGCAGTATTTT.

This clonotype was found many times. The chain combines TRBV10-2 with TRBJ1-5; TRBD1 might be the D (6 bases). Germline V gives CDR1 WSHSY, CDR2 SAAADI. CDR3 length equals 14 residues. Trimming removed 5 bases at V and 5 bases at J, with 13 bases between. CDR3 nucleotide sequence: TGCGCCAGCAGTCCCTCAGGGGCGGATCAGCCCCAGCATTTT. Its protein is CASSPSGADQPQHF.

The chain uses TRBV7-2 and TRBJ1-1, with 10 bases fitting TRBD1. The length of the CDR3 is 15 residues. CDR1 is SGHTA and CDR2 is FQGNSA in the germline V gene. The V segment lost 4 bases and the J segment 11 bases; nucleotides outside the gene matches: 13. The DNA for the CDR3 is TGTGCCAGCAGCTCACGACAGGGGGCAATGTTTGACGCTTTCTTT. Translated: CASSSRQGAMFDAFF. The variable domain in full, completed from reference TRBV7-2 and TRBJ1-1, reads GAGVSQSPSNKVTEKGKDVELRCDPISGHTALYWYRQSLGQGLEFLIYFQGNSAPDKSGLPSDRFSAERTGGSVSTLTIQRTQQEDSAVYLCASSSRQGAMFDAFFGQGTRLTVV.